These T cell receptor beta chains were read from a single sample in a study of cytomegalovirus exposure and HLA in healthy donors. Produced via immunoSEQ multiplex PCR; TCRdb's table is partial and in-frame only. The table has about 98,000 clones, approximately 80% seen once. Material: PBMCs. The receptor set was obtained from a female donor in good health and CMV-seropositive. Each CDR3 is given with its conserved first and last residue. The order of the fields is clone size, D gene, V gene, CDR3 length, J gene, CDR3 DNA, CDR3 protein. A D gene is named only where the DNA matches it firmly. The listing skips clone size in some rows; elsewhere it reads once, few, many or a size class.

.	.	TRBV29-1	14	TRBJ2-3	TGCAGCGTTAGGGTAGCGCAAAGCGCCCCGACGCAGTATTTT	CSVRVAQSAPTQYF
once	.	TRBV7-9	14	TRBJ2-2	TGTGCCAGCAGCACGGGACTTCACACCGGGGAGCTGTTTTTT	CASSTGLHTGELFF
.	TRBD1	TRBV18	15	TRBJ1-5	TGTGCCAGCTCACCAGGGACAGGGGAAGGTCAGCCCCAGCATTTT	CASSPGTGEGQPQHF
.	.	TRBV2	13	TRBJ2-7	TGTGCCAGCAGTGGGGATAGGGGGTACGAGCAGTACTTC	CASSGDRGYEQYF
.	TRBD1	TRBV2	13	TRBJ1-2	TGTGCCAGCAGTGAGTCACAGGGGTTTGGCTACACCTTC	CASSESQGFGYTF
.	.	TRBV7-6	14	TRBJ2-7	TGTGCCAGCAGCTTAGGACTAGACTCCTACGAGCAGTACTTC	CASSLGLDSYEQYF
once	.	TRBV9	15	TRBJ2-1	TGTGCCAGCAGCGGCGGAACAACTCACTACAATGAGCAGTTCTTC	CASSGGTTHYNEQFF
.	TRBD1	TRBV6-1	15	TRBJ1-2	TGTGCCAGCACTACTTGGACAGGGGGCCTCTATGGCTACACCTTC	CASTTWTGGLYGYTF
once	TRBD2	TRBV5-1	14	TRBJ2-7	TGCGCCAGCAGCCTCGGGAGGGCGTCCTACGAGCAGTACTTC	CASSLGRASYEQYF
.	TRBD2	TRBV10-3	15	TRBJ2-3	TGTGCCATCAGGGGGACTAGCGGTAGCACAGATACGCAGTATTTT	CAIRGTSGSTDTQYF
.	TRBD2	TRBV28	13	TRBJ2-1	TGTGCCAGCAGGGGGGGGACGAGCGGTGAGCAGTTCTTC	CASRGGTSGEQFF
.	.	TRBV27	16	TRBJ2-1	TGTGCCAGCAGTACAGGGACAAGTCGAGACTTCAATGAGCAGTTCTTC	CASSTGTSRDFNEQFF
.	TRBD1	TRBV18	12	TRBJ2-1	TGTGCCAGCTCACCACCCGACAGGGAAACGTTCTTC	CASSPPDRETFF
.	TRBD1	TRBV7-7	13	TRBJ2-1	TGTGCTAGCAGCCCGGGACAGGGAGGTGAGCAGTTCTTC	CASSPGQGGEQFF
.	TRBD1	TRBV6-5	16	TRBJ1-2	TGTGCCAGCAGTTACGGGACAGGGGTTGCTAACTATGGCTACCCCTTC	CASSYGTGVANYGYPF
.	TRBD1	TRBV6-5	13	TRBJ1-2	TGTGCCAGCAGGCAGGGGGGAAACTATGGCTACACCTTC	CASRQGGNYGYTF
once	TRBD1	TRBV5-8	13	TRBJ1-4	TGTGCCAGCTTGGACAGGGGTGTTGGAAAACTGTTTTTT	CASLDRGVGKLFF
once	.	TRBV25-1	16	TRBJ2-3	TGTGCCAGCAGTGAATATAAGGGGGGGGGCGCAGATACGCAGTATTTT	CASSEYKGGGADTQYF
.	TRBD2	TRBV6-5	15	TRBJ2-1	TGTGCCAGCAGTTACCTACTAGCGGGGGACAATGAGCAGTTCTTC	CASSYLLAGDNEQFF
.	.	TRBV21-1	18	TRBJ1-5	TGTGCCAGCAGCACCCGGGACAGTTCCCCTTATAGCAATCAGCCCCAGCATTTT	CASSTRDSSPYSNQPQHF
.	TRBD1	TRBV7-9	16	TRBJ1-5	TGTGCCAGCAGCAGCAATACAGGGGTGGGCAATCAGCCCCAGCATTTT	CASSSNTGVGNQPQHF
.	.	TRBV6-5	15	TRBJ2-7	TGTGCCAGCAGTTCTCAGACTTCCCCTAAGGTCGAGCAGTACTTC	CASSSQTSPKVEQYF
few	TRBD1	TRBV10-3	14	TRBJ1-2	TGTGCCATCAGTGAGCGCACAGGGGCTAATGGCTACACCTTC	CAISERTGANGYTF
.	TRBD1	TRBV6-5	13	TRBJ1-5	TGTGCCAGCAGTCGACAGGGGAATCAGCCCCAGCATTTT	CASSRQGNQPQHF
.	TRBD1	TRBV5-6	16	TRBJ1-6	TGTGCCAGCAGCTTGGGGGGACAGGGATTCTCTTCACCCCTCCACTTT	CASSLGGQGFSSPLHF
.	TRBD1	TRBV7-2	14	TRBJ2-7	TGTGCCAGCAAGACGACAGGGGGCTCATACGAGCAGTACTTC	CASKTTGGSYEQYF
.	TRBD2	TRBV10-3	15	TRBJ2-7	TGTGCCATCAGTGACCCAGCGGGAGTCTACAACGAGCAGTACTTC	CAISDPAGVYNEQYF
few	.	TRBV25-1	11	TRBJ2-7	TGTGCCAGCAGTGAACCAGGCGAGCAGTACTTC	CASSEPGEQYF
.	TRBD1	TRBV19	15	TRBJ2-6	TGTGCCAGTAGGGACAGGGGGGAGGGGGCCAACGTCCTGACTTTC	CASRDRGEGANVLTF
.	.	TRBV25-1	14	TRBJ1-3	TGTGCCAGCAGTGAACCAGGGGCTGGAAACACCATATATTTT	CASSEPGAGNTIYF
.	.	TRBV11-2	13	TRBJ2-7	TGTGCCAGCAGCTCGTCCCCCTCCTACGAGCAGTACTTC	CASSSSPSYEQYF
.	TRBD2	TRBV5-5	15	TRBJ2-1	TGTGCCAGCTCCCCAGCGGGGGTTATCTACAATGAGCAGTTCTTC	CASSPAGVIYNEQFF
once	TRBD1	TRBV6-6	16	TRBJ1-2	TGTGCCAGCAGTTACTCGGGACAGAAGTTTTCTGATGGCTACACCTTC	CASSYSGQKFSDGYTF
few	TRBD1	TRBV19	15	TRBJ1-2	TGTGCCAGTAGTAGGGGACAGGATATAAACTATGGCTACACCTTC	CASSRGQDINYGYTF
.	.	TRBV5-1	13	TRBJ1-1	TGCGCCAGCAGCTTGGACAGGGAGTATGAAGCTTTCTTT	CASSLDREYEAFF
.	TRBD1	TRBV19	14	TRBJ2-7	TGTGCCAGTACCCCCGGGACAGGGTTCTACGAGCAGTACTTC	CASTPGTGFYEQYF